This T cell receptor beta chain was captured by sequencing in a study of post-analysis software for immune sequencing data. Overall study: Relapsing-remitting, secondary progressive and progressive-relapsing forms of multiple sclerosis all featured among disease courses.

Study-level findings and limits: Normalized Chao1 diversity was significantly reduced in patients versus controls. Patients carried roughly 5 TRBV segments more frequently than controls did, and TRBV5-6, TRBV5-1 and TRBV20-1 were among them.

The germline gives CDR1 MGHRA, CDR2 YSYEKL. Trimming stripped 1 base from V and 13 bases from J, with 14 bases between. This CDR3 contains 13 residues. To note about this clonotype: What it recognizes is unknown.

Every TCR beta cDNA library bore unique molecular identifiers. The T cell input of 1 to 10 million gave roughly 460,000 cDNA molecules. TCRdb ran MiXCR on the PCR reads and lists one entry per CDR3 protein. The sample yields hundreds of thousands of distinct CDR3 sequences, roughly half seen once. Specimen: blood. The chain links TRBV4-1 to TRBJ2-1; D uncertain. The sequence derives from a girl aged 10 to 17 with multiple sclerosis. Written as DNA, the CDR3 is TGCGCCAGCAGCCAAGGAAAAAAGGCAGGACAGTTCTTC. This translates into CASSQGKKAGQFF.